This TCR beta chain comes out of a study of blood T cell repertoires in COVID-19. In the authors' methods: Amplifying reference gene primers gave estimates of nucleated cell counts. Clones were sequenced by immunoSEQ multiplex PCR, and TCRdb holds only the in-frame ones, with some missing. V, J and clone size are taken as reported in that table, and D and trimming were inferred from the DNA itself. The data show under 60,000 clones, 90% seen once. Germline V gene lookup returns CDR1 SGHDT and CDR2 YYEEEE. There are 15 residues in the CDR3. Germline trimming cut 0 bases from V and 1 base from J; bases unmatched to any gene: 0.

The genes are TRBV5-6 and TRBJ2-5; 10 bases line up with TRBD2. The receptor comes from a man over 45 with acute or convalescent COVID-19. The sequenced sample consisted of peripheral blood. The CDR3 coding sequence is TGTGCCAGCAGCTTGGTAGCGGGAGGCCAAGAGACCCAGTACTTC. It encodes CASSLVAGGQETQYF.